Below are 17 T cell receptor beta chains sequenced from a single sample in a study of prognosis after radiotherapy for stage I lung cancer. It was by two-round multiplex PCR that TCR beta CDR3 was amplified from genomic DNA. For every TRBV and TRBJ gene, a specific primer was used in first-round PCR. Each CDR3 protein is one row after TCRdb ran MiXCR on the multiplex PCR reads. The sample consists of about 20,000 distinct CDR3 sequences, around 47% of them appearing once. Sequencing was performed on PBMCs, taken before or after stereotactic body radiation therapy (not recorded which). Source of these receptors: a donor at least 50 years old with non-small cell lung cancer.

On this clonotype: This likely came from a read error, as a far larger clone is one base away. The chain couples TRBV7-2 to TRBJ1-3; no clear D. This CDR3 is built from 13 residues. CDR1 is SGHTA, CDR2 FQGNSA, per germline. The CDR3 sequence: CAGSPNQGNTIYF. The CDR3 nucleotides are TGTGCCGGCAGCCCGAATCAGGGAAACACCATATATTTT.

Concerning this clonotype: Since a far larger clone is one base different, this is likely a read error. This chain links TRBV6-1 with TRBJ2-3; D unclear. Trimming took 7 bases from V and 4 from J, leaving 12 bases between them. The length of the CDR3 is 13 residues. The germline V gene encodes CDR1 MNHNS and CDR2 SASEGT. CDR3 sequence: CASIYRPPDTQYF. In DNA form, the CDR3 reads TGTGCCAGCATTTACCGCCCCCCAGATACGCAGTATTTT.

For this clonotype: A clone one base away is much larger, so this may be a read error. The CDR3 loop reads CASRSRMGLEGGPNAGELFF. The CDR3, as DNA: TGTGCCAGCAGATCAAGAATGGGACTAGAGGGAGGGCCGAACGCCGGGGAGCTGTTTTTT. V is TRBV6-2 or TRBV6-3 and J is TRBJ2-2, with 8 bases identical to TRBD2. In germline, CDR1 is MNHEY, CDR2 SVGEGT. This CDR3 comprises 20 residues.

This clonotype was recorded many times. The rearrangement joins TRBV9 to TRBJ2-3; D call uncertain. The V end lost 0 bases, the J end lost 5 bases, and 4 bases lay between the germline ends. This CDR3 comprises 12 residues. Germline V CDR1 and CDR2: SGDLS, YYNGEE. The CDR3: CASSVDGDTQYF. As DNA, the CDR3 is TGTGCCAGCAGCGTAGATGGAGATACGCAGTATTTT.

This chain links TRBV6-1 with TRBJ1-5; D is possibly TRBD1 (5 bases). V was pared by 4 bases and J by 0 bases, with 13 bases between. Germline V gives CDR1 MNHNS, CDR2 SASEGT. The CDR3 sequence is 16 residues long. CDR3 DNA: TGTGCCAGCAGTGTGGAAGGGGCCTTTAGCAATCAGCCCCAGCATTTT. It is translated as CASSVEGAFSNQPQHF.

The V call is TRBV20-1, the J call TRBJ2-1; 11 bases align to TRBD2. The V segment lost 6 bases and the J segment 9 bases; nucleotides outside the gene matches: 4. This CDR3 region has 12 residues. CDR1 and CDR2 (germline): DFQATT, SNEGSKA (reference sequence). The CDR3: CSAGLAVIEQFF. The CDR3 DNA reads TGCAGTGCGGGACTAGCGGTGATTGAGCAGTTCTTC.

This clonotype has a count of ten or more. The gene calls are TRBV24-1 and TRBJ2-1, with D unclear. This CDR3 region has 16 residues. The V gene lost 4 bases and the J gene lost 7 bases, with 19 bases spanning the gap. Germline-derived CDR1 and CDR2 are KGHDR and SFDVKD. This chain's CDR3 is CATSDPTASQENEQFF. CDR3 sequence (DNA): TGTGCCACCAGTGACCCGACCGCTTCCCAGGAAAATGAGCAGTTCTTC.

This sequence joins TRBV20-1 and TRBJ1-3; D perhaps matches TRBD1 (6 bases). The CDR3 sequence is 14 residues long. The germline V gene encodes CDR1 DFQATT and CDR2 SNEGSKA (reference sequence). Trimming stripped 3 bases from V and 8 bases from J, with 17 bases between. The CDR3 reads CSASERGGADTIYF. DNA of the CDR3: TGCAGTGCTAGTGAGAGGGGGGGCGCGGACACCATATATTTT.

This clonotype was seen more than once but under ten times. One junction end does not reproduce the germline sequence, and a read error may be involved. The chain is built from TRBV6-1 and TRBJ2-2; weak D call: TRBD1 (6 bases). CDR1 is MNHNS and CDR2 is SASEGT in the germline V gene. CDR3 size: 16 residues. CDR3 in amino acids: CASTQWGHSNTGELFF. For the CDR3, the DNA is TGTGCCAGCACCCAATGGGGGCACTCGAACACCGGTGAGCTGTTTTTT.

By share of the sample, this clonotype is medium-sized (0.01 to 0.1%). The rearrangement uses TRBV6-1 and TRBJ1-6, with D possibly TRBD1 on 5 matching bases. Trimming took off 9 bases at V and 8 bases at J, with 14 bases between the two ends. The CDR3 extends over 13 amino acids. Germline V gene lookup returns CDR1 MNHNS and CDR2 SASEGT. The CDR3, as DNA: TGTGCCAGTACCCAAGTGGGGGATTCACCCCTCCACTTT. This encodes CASTQVGDSPLHF.

Points on this clonotype: This may stem from a read error, because a much larger clone lies one nucleotide away. V is TRBV29-1 and J is TRBJ2-7; 7 bases match TRBD2. From germline, CDR1 is SQVTM and CDR2 ANQGSEA. V lost 7 bases to trimming and J lost 0 bases; unmatched junction nucleotides: 6. CDR3 size: 13 residues. The CDR3 here is CSALADNSYEQYF. The CDR3 DNA sequence: TGCAGCGCCCTAGCGGACAACTCCTACGAGCAGTACTTC.

This clonotype was found many times. A much bigger clone sits one base away, suggesting this may be a read error. The V call is TRBV7-9, the J call TRBJ2-2; 10 bases map to TRBD2. Germline CDR1 and CDR2: SEHNR and FQNEAQ (reference sequence). The length of the CDR3 is 16 residues. The CDR3 loop is CASSLTGLAIPGELSF. The CDR3 nucleotides read TGTGCCAGCAGCTTAACGGGACTAGCGATTCCAGGGGAGCTGTCTTTT.

The rearrangement links TRBV7-9 to TRBJ1-1, with 8 bases identical to TRBD1. CDR3 length: 14 residues. V was pared by 5 bases and J by 1 base, with 3 bases of the junction left unmatched. Per the germline V gene, CDR1 is SEHNR and CDR2 is FQNEAQ (reference sequence). The CDR3 sequence: CASSLDRANTEAFF. The DNA of the CDR3 is TGTGCCAGCAGCCTGGACAGGGCGAACACTGAAGCTTTCTTT.

Here the CDR3 DNA reads TGTGCCAGCAGCTGGGGGGGCGGGGGACAAGAGACCCAGTACTTC. Translated, it gives CASSWGGGGQETQYF. The genes are TRBV3-1 and TRBJ2-5; D possibly corresponds to TRBD2 (7 bases). Per the germline V gene, CDR1 is LGHDT and CDR2 is YNNKEL (reference sequence). V was clipped by 5 bases and J by 2 bases, with 15 bases between them. The CDR3 extends over 15 amino acids.

This clonotype was observed a few times. Being one base from a much bigger clone, this may be a read error. This chain joins TRBV24-1 and TRBJ1-5, with D maybe TRBD1 (5 bases). CDR3 length equals 15 residues. Trimming took 4 bases from V and 3 from J, leaving 12 bases between them. Per germline, CDR1 KGHDR and CDR2 SFDVKD. The CDR3, as DNA: TGTGCCACCAGTGACCCACAGGCCCCCAATCAGCCCCAGCATTTT. Encoded protein: CATSDPQAPNQPQHF.

This clonotype was seen repeatedly, ten times or more. The rearrangement links TRBV6-5 to TRBJ2-7; TRBD2 is a possible D gene (5 bases). CDR3 length equals 14 residues. Germline assignment: CDR1 MNHEY and CDR2 SVGAGI. V shed 6 bases and J shed 2 bases, with 14 bases lying between them. The CDR3 loop is CASSLLGGPYEQYF. The CDR3 bases are TGTGCCAGCAGCTTACTCGGAGGACCCTACGAGCAGTACTTC.

The chain employs TRBV27 and TRBJ2-2; perhaps TRBD1 as D (5 bases). The germline gives CDR1 MNHEY, CDR2 SMNVEV (reference sequence). Trimming removed 3 bases at V and 4 bases at J, with 12 bases between. This CDR3 is 15 amino acids long. CDR3 DNA: TGTGCCAGCAGTTTGCGCAGGGTCGTCACCGGGGAGCTGTTTTTT. This translates into CASSLRRVVTGELFF.